This T cell receptor beta chain was obtained from a study of T cells in Graves' hyperthyroidism and ophthalmopathy (dated by TCRdb to between 2018 and 2020). About the full investigation: To identify TCR V-J signatures that set the groups apart, the researchers used a discovery cohort of about a hundred patients, made up of 40 to 45 with Graves' ophthalmopathy and some 58 with stable Graves' hyperthyroidism. The 95 to 100 discovery patients were randomly divided into training and test sets at a 7:3 ratio. In addition, the study compared T-cell repertoires in thyroid tissue and in blood from roughly 6 Graves' hyperthyroidism patients. According to the paper, TCR Vbeta CDR3 sequencing was carried out on over 130 peripheral blood samples, which came from fewer than 50 ophthalmopathy, about 75 hyperthyroidism and roughly 17 progressor patients. Once sampling was done, hyperthyroidism patients were given methimazole at a starting dose of 30 mg daily, whereas ophthalmopathy patients were given high-dose intravenous methylprednisolone. Prospective prediction of ophthalmopathy was tested in an independent validation cohort of 18 to 20 hyperthyroidism patients and approximately 17 patients who later progressed to ophthalmopathy. Overall study outcomes, separate from this receptor: Sample size was not statistically predetermined, and blinding of investigators to group allocation was not performed. Ophthalmopathy was separated from stable hyperthyroidism by a 13 V-J signature model, with around 90% sensitivity and about 81% specificity obtained in cross-validation and 80%/75% obtained in testing. In validation, the model predicted progression to ophthalmopathy with approximately 69% sensitivity and 72% to 85% specificity, a median of about 6.7 months before onset. Most expanded thyroid clonotypes (frequency above 0.001) were also detected in blood, a finding suggesting that blood repertoires may reflect thyroid immune responses.

V trim: 0 bases; J trim: 4 bases; unmatched bases: 8. CDR1 and CDR2, looked up from the germline V gene, are KGHSH and LQKENI. From the cysteine up to the phenylalanine, the CDR3 has a length of 17 residues. Only the CDR3 part of the read is kept: 51 bases, read in frame from the first base. A patient counted as having stable Graves' hyperthyroidism if no progression to ophthalmopathy occurred over 18 months of follow-up. Hyperthyroidism patients were newly diagnosed, had a disease duration of under 2 months, and were aged 18 to 65 years. Exclusion was applied to patients with uncontrolled infections, other autoimmune diseases, pregnancy or lactation. Diagnoses were based on clinical symptoms, serum thyroxine and TRAb, thyroid ultrasound and orbital computed tomography. Trizol reagent was used to extract total RNA, and RNA quality was then checked on an Agilent 2100 Bioanalyzer. As concerns this clonotype: Its antigen is still unknown. Per-base quality was not reported, and no clone a single base away is much larger than it.

The TCR beta CDR3 regions were amplified from RNA transcripts. For the first round of RT-PCR on the TCR CDR3, the HTBI primer set was used together with the Qiagen OneStep RT-PCR kit. A second multiplex PCR round built the libraries, followed by size selection and purification. Paired-end sequencing of the libraries was performed with 100 bp reads on an Illumina HiSeq2000. The study's processing was this. SOAPnuke was used to process the raw data, throwing out any read that contained adapters or uncalled bases, had a mean Phred below 15, or lacked an exact constant-primer or identifier match. COPE v1.2.5 was used to merge high-quality paired reads, and clonotypes were defined as unique nucleotide sequences. MiTCR v1.1 was used to align clonotypes to the IMGT TRBV, TRBD and TRBJ reference segments. The analysis was restricted to V-J combinations with a frequency above 0.0001, which together covered about 99% of the repertoires. A TCS score was defined as the ratio between F50 (clonal expansion) and ExV (chaos), using BLOSUM62-based TCRdist between CDR3 peptides within each V-J. Welch's t-statistics and random forest reduced around 550 V-J features to some 14, which were used in a naive Bayes classifier (R e1071). Thyroid-blood repertoire similarity was quantified with the Morisita-Horn index. TCRdb cleaned the public reads at Q25 with fastp, built clones with MiXCR and kept in-frame beta chains. Rows with one shared CDR3 protein collapse into an entry with the most common genes and DNA. TCRdb, not the authors, supplied the V and J calls. Across this sample there are 530,000 or so distinct CDR3 sequences, with around 46% seen only once. Jointly, the top ten make up approximately 7.5% of the sample.

Specimen: peripheral blood or thyroid tissue (not recorded which). This chain joins TRBV18 to TRBJ2-2, and TRBD1 aligns with 7 junction nucleotides. This TCR was recovered from a woman aged 18-30 years with Graves' hyperthyroidism. The DNA sequence reads TGTGCCAGCTCACCACCTCTAGGGGGCCCAGTCACCGGGGAGCTGTTTTTT. It codes for CASSPPLGGPVTGELFF.